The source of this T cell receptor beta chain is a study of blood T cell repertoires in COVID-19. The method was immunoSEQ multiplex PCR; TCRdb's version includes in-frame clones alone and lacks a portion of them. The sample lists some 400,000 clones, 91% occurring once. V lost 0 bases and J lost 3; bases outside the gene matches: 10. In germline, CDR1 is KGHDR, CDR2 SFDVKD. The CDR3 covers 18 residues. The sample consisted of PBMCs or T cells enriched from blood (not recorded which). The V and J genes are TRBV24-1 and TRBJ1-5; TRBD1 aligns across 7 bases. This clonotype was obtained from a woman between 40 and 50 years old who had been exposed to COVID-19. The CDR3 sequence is CATSDLGGTELLNQPQHF. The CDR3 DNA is TGTGCCACCAGTGATTTGGGCGGGACAGAGTTGCTCAATCAGCCCCAGCATTTT.